This TCR beta chain was documented in a study of blood T cell repertoires in COVID-19 (dated by TCRdb to the early 2020s). General notes on the study: Samples from collaborators originated in the United States, Italy and Spain and spanned both the acute and convalescent phases of COVID-19. Subjects who had been exposed to COVID-19, were actively infected with it, or had recovered from it provided the deeply sampled blood TCRbeta repertoires that made up the dataset. The samples were drawn from the first 160 participants of the ongoing ImmuneRACE study and from 1,200 or so subjects provided by 6 global collaborators. The material from the prospective study consisted of cDNA or gDNA derived from T cells, B-cell-depleted T cells, or PBMCs. The repertoires were released in a freely available public database intended as a resource for research on the immune response to SARS-CoV-2. A de-identified subject ID, COVID-19 status, age in years and sex were almost always included in the sample metadata. Where available, HLA class I and class II types were obtained from metadata supplied by the sample provider rather than from assay-based typing. Broader findings and caveats from the paper: The quantity of clinical and demographic metadata differed by source and by participant and was supplied without curation.

Notes on this clone: Its antigen is currently not known. Base qualities are not recorded, but no much larger clone differs from it by a single base.

CDR1 SNHLY and CDR2 FYNNEI are derived from the germline V gene. Inclusive of the bounding cysteine and phenylalanine, the CDR3 is 16 residues long. Here the CDR3 DNA is all that survives: 48 bases in frame from base 1. V was cut back by 8 bases and J by 1 base, leaving a gap of 20 bases between them. Whole blood was collected in K2EDTA tubes by collaborating institutions according to the institutions' own protocols. For TCRbeta analysis, collaborators shipped samples in one of three forms: frozen whole blood, isolated PBMCs, or DNA extracted from either of those sample types. The immunoSEQ Assay, a bias-controlled multiplex PCR, was used to amplify TCRbeta CDR3 regions from genomic DNA. The authors' analysis ran thus. The number of nucleated cells in each sample was estimated from the amplification of reference gene primers within the assay. To quantify the absolute abundance of each unique TCRbeta CDR3 rearrangement, sequence reads were collapsed and filtered. Productive Simpson clonality was computed per sample as the square root of Simpson's diversity index over productive rearrangements. As stored in TCRdb, this immuneACCESS dataset retains in-frame rearrangements with V and J assigned. A fraction of the clones does not appear; measured against another copy, unresolved V genes explain less than half of the discrepancy, and the remainder lacks a known reason. V, J and clone size derive from that table, while D and trimming were established from the DNA sequence. The sample table shows roughly 230,000 clones, and around 85% are seen once. Jointly, the top ten make up more than 6% of the sample.

Sequencing input: peripheral blood. The chain uses TRBV2 and TRBJ1-1, and perhaps TRBD1 as D gene, on 6 matching bases. The origin of this receptor is a woman aged 55-69 years with active or convalescent COVID-19. The CDR3 region reads CASGARGAGRNTEAFF. In nucleotide form, the sequence is TGTGCCAGCGGGGCCCGGGGGGCCGGGAGGAACACTGAAGCTTTCTTT.